The sequence of this T cell receptor (beta chain) was determined in a study of vaccination effects on CD4 cells after COVID-19. Study conclusions and caveats: No early post-infection timepoints were available in the study, which also included few convalescent patients. In the late period after vaccination, infection- and vaccine-induced clones contracted markedly.

There are a few counts of this clone. Antigen: not known. The ends were cut back, 5 bases at V and 4 bases at J, with 9 bases in the middle. Per the germline V gene, CDR1 is SGHAT and CDR2 is FQNNGV. CDR3 length: 13 amino acids. Libraries were prepared by immunoSEQ multiplex PCR; TCRdb keeps only in-frame clonotypes and omits some of them. The table has about 24,000 clones, 65% to 80% seen once. Antigen-specific CD4+ T cells were expanded (with viral peptide pools) by the ViraFEST assay ahead of sequencing. Once cultured for under 11 days, the cells underwent separation to obtain CD4+ T cells. People in the vaccine group had not been infected with SARS-CoV-2 before, and their nucleocapsid antibodies were negative. IL-2 at 9 to 10 IU/ml and peptides at 8.5 to 10 ug/ml were added to cultured PBMC, a few million per well. It was on days 3 and 7 that half the medium was replaced with IL-2 medium.

This sequence joins TRBV11-2 and TRBJ2-1; D gene ambiguous. The source is a human donor who received a COVID-19 vaccine. The material was CD4+ T cells from PBMCs cultured with HCoV-NL63 spike peptides, obtained before COVID-19 vaccination. The chain's CDR3 is CASSIPLYNEQFF. The CDR3 DNA is TGTGCCAGCAGCATCCCTTTGTACAATGAGCAGTTCTTC. Filled out from reference TRBV11-2 and TRBJ2-1, the complete variable domain reads EAGVAQSPRYKIIEKRQSVAFWCNPISGHATLYWYQQILGQGPKLLIQFQNNGVVDDSQLPKDRFSAERLKGVDSTLKIQPAKLEDSAVYLCASSIPLYNEQFFGPGTRLTVL.